The entry below gives a single T cell receptor beta chain sequence along with its context. Clones were sequenced by immunoSEQ multiplex PCR, and TCRdb holds only the in-frame ones, with some missing. Among about 84,000 clones listed, about 86% were seen once. V shed 3 bases and J shed 3 bases, with 14 bases lying between them. The CDR3 is 16 amino acids. The V gene's germline CDR1 is KGHDR and CDR2 SFDVKD. This sample is part of a study of blood T cell repertoires in COVID-19. Specimen: peripheral blood. The V and J genes are TRBV24-1 and TRBJ2-4; D is perhaps TRBD2 (6 bases). The TCR sequence derives from a man aged 80 or over with active or convalescent COVID-19. CDR3 coding DNA: TGTGCCACCAGTGATGCCGCGGGGTTGGGCAAAAACATTCAGTACTTC. The encoded protein is CATSDAAGLGKNIQYF.